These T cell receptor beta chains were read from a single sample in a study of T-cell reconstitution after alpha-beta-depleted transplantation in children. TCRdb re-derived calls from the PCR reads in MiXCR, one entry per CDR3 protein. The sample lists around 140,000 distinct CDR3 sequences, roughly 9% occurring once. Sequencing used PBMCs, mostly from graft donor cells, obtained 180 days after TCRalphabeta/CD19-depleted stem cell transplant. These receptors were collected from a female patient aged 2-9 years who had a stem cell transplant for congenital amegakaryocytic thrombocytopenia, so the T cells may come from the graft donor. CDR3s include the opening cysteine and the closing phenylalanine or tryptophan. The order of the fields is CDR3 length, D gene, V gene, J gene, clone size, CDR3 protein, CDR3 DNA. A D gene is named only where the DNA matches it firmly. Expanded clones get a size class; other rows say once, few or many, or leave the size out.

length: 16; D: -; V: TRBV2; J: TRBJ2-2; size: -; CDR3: CASSEEVGAITGELFF; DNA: TGTGCCAGCAGTGAAGAAGTAGGGGCTATTACCGGGGAGCTGTTTTTT
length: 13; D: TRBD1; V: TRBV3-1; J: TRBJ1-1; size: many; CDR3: CASIGDRNTEAFF; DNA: TGTGCCAGCATCGGGGACAGGAACACTGAAGCTTTCTTT
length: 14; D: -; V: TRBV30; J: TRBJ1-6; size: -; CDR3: CAWSVRVGGSPLHF; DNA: TGTGCCTGGAGTGTGAGGGTCGGGGGGTCACCCCTCCACTTT
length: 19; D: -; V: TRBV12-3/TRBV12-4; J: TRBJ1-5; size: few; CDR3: CASSPPRDAGLGSNQPQHF; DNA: TGTGCCAGCAGTCCCCCACGGGACGCCGGATTGGGTAGCAATCAGCCCCAGCATTTT
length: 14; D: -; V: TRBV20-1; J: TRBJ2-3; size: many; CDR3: CRSSATLYTDTQYF; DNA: TGCAGAAGTAGCGCAACCCTTTACACAGATACGCAGTATTTT
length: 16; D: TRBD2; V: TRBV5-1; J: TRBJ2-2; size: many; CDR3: CASSLGALAGAGELFF; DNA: TGCGCCAGCAGCTTGGGGGCGCTAGCGGGCGCCGGGGAGCTGTTTTTT
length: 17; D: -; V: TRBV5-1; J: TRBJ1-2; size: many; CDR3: CASSLVFRTPRDYGYTF; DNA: TGCGCCAGCAGCTTGGTCTTCCGGACACCAAGGGACTATGGCTACACCTTC
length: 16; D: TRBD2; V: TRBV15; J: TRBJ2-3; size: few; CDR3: CATSRDPSGGADTQYF; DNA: TGTGCCACCAGCAGGGACCCTAGCGGGGGAGCAGATACGCAGTATTTT
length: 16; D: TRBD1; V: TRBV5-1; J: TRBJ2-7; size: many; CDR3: CASSLEGTGNSYEQYF; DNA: TGCGCCAGCAGCTTGGAGGGGACAGGAAACTCCTACGAGCAGTACTTC
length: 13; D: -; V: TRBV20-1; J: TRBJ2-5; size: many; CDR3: CSASGGSYGTQYF; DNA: TGCAGTGCTAGCGGGGGATCTTATGGGACCCAGTACTTC
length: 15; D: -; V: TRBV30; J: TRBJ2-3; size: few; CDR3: CAWAKGRSSPYTQYF; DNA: TGTGCCTGGGCCAAAGGGCGCTCCTCGCCCTATACGCAGTATTTT
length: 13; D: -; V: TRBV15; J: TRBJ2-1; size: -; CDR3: CATSRWEVNEQFF; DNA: TGTGCCACCAGTAGGTGGGAGGTCAATGAGCAGTTCTTC
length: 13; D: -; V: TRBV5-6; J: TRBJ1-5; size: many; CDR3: CASSLGRNQPQHF; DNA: TGTGCCAGCAGCTTGGGGCGTAATCAGCCCCAGCATTTT
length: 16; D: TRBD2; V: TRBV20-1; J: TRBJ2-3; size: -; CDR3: CSASRASGRGADTQYF; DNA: TGCAGTGCCAGTCGGGCCAGCGGGAGGGGAGCCGATACGCAGTATTTT
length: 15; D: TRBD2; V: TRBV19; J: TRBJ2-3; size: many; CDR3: CASSILGRGTDTQYF; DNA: TGTGCCAGTAGTATACTCGGGAGGGGGACGGATACGCAGTATTTT
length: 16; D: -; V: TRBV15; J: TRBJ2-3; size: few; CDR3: CATSGGWDGDTDTQYF; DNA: TGTGCCACCAGTGGGGGGTGGGACGGCGACACAGATACGCAGTATTTT
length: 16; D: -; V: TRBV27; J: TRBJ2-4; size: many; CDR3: CASSLSTGFGAGIQYF; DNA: TGTGCCAGCAGTTTATCGACGGGGTTTGGGGCTGGCATTCAGTACTTC
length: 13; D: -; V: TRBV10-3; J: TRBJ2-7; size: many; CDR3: CAISESQGGEQYF; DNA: TGTGCCATCAGTGAGTCCCAGGGTGGCGAGCAGTACTTC
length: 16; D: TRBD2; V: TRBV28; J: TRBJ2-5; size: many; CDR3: CASSPRWSSGRETQYF; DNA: TGTGCCAGCAGTCCCCGGTGGTCTAGCGGGAGGGAGACCCAGTACTTC
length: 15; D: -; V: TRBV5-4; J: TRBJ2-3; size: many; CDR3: CASSLSVGHTDTQYF; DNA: TGTGCCAGCAGCTTAAGCGTCGGCCACACAGATACGCAGTATTTT
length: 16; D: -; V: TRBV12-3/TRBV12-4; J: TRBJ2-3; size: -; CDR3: CASSLTIVWGTDTQYF; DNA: TGTGCCAGCAGTTTGACAATAGTTTGGGGCACAGATACGCAGTATTTT
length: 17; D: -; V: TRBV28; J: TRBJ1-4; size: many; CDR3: CASIPMSGWGVYEKLFF; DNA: TGTGCCAGCATCCCTATGAGTGGATGGGGGGTTTATGAAAAACTGTTTTTT
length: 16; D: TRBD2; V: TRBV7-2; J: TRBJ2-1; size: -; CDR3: CASSPRSGRGINEQFF; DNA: TGTGCCAGCAGTCCCCGAAGCGGGAGGGGCATAAATGAGCAGTTCTTC
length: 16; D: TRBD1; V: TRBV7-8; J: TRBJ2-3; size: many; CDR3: CASSPMSGQGTDTQYF; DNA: TGTGCCAGCAGCCCCATGTCGGGACAGGGAACAGATACGCAGTATTTT
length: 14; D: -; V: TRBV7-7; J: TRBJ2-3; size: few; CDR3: CASSLALTTGSQYF; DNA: TGTGCCAGCAGCTTAGCGCTAACGACCGGTTCGCAGTATTTT
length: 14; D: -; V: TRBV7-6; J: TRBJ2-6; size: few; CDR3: CASSGGSGANVLTF; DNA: TGTGCCAGCAGCGGCGGCTCTGGGGCCAACGTCCTGACTTTC
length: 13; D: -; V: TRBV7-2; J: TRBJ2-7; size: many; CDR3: CASSLRIGYEQYF; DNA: TGTGCCAGCAGCCTTCGGATAGGGTACGAGCAGTACTTC
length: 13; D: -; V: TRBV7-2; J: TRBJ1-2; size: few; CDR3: CASGLHWVYGYTF; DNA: TGTGCCAGCGGTCTCCATTGGGTATATGGCTACACCTTC
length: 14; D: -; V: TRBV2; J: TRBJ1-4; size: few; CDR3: CASKSSKGQEKLFF; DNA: TGTGCCAGCAAAAGCTCGAAGGGGCAAGAAAAACTGTTTTTT
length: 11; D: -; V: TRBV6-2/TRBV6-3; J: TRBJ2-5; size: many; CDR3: CASSRGVRSYF; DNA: TGTGCCAGCAGCCGAGGGGTTCGGTCGTACTTC
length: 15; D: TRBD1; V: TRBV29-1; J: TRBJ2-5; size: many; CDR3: CSVEGDRGFDETQYF; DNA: TGCAGCGTTGAAGGGGACAGGGGGTTCGATGAGACCCAGTACTTC
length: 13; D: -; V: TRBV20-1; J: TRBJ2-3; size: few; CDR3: CSAREPGTDTQYF; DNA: TGCAGTGCTAGAGAGCCGGGCACAGATACGCAGTATTTT
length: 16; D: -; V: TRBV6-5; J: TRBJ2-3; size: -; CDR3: CASSYSPLASRDTQYF; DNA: TGTGCCAGCAGTTACTCGCCCCTGGCGAGTAGAGATACGCAGTATTTT
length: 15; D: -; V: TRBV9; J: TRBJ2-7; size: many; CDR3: CASSFDLGGEYEQYF; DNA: TGTGCCAGCTCCTTTGATTTGGGAGGAGAGTACGAGCAGTACTTC